These 20 T cell receptor beta chains came from one sample sequenced in a study of OX40 agonist ivuxolimab in advanced cancers. This table comes from immunoSEQ multiplex PCR, and its TCRdb copy is limited to in-frame clones, with some not included. Of 90,000 to 100,000 clones in the sample, about nine tenths were seen once. The sequenced sample was CD4+ or CD8+ T cells sorted from blood, obtained in a trial of the OX40 agonist ivuxolimab. These receptors all stem from an adult with an advanced solid tumor such as melanoma, head and neck, liver or kidney cancer.

This clone was counted a single time. The chain carries TRBV7-9 and TRBJ2-7; D may be TRBD1 or TRBD2 (5 bases each). CDR1 and CDR2 (germline): SEHNR, FQNEAQ (reference sequence). The length of the CDR3 is 12 residues. Trimming removed 8 bases from V and 4 bases from J, with 12 bases in between. As DNA, the CDR3 is TGTGCCAGCTCCCTATGGGGGTACGAGCAGTACGTC. Its translation: CASSLWGYEQYV.

The V and J genes are TRBV27 and TRBJ2-7; 9 positions agree with TRBD1. CDR1 and CDR2 (germline): MNHEY, SMNVEV (reference sequence). After removal of 7 bases from V and 5 bases from J, the junction contained 9 bases not matched to a gene. The CDR3 has 14 residues. This CDR3 is CASKRGQGIDEQYF. The CDR3 bases are TGTGCCAGCAAAAGGGGACAGGGAATTGACGAGCAGTACTTC.

The chain carries TRBV30 and TRBJ2-5; 13 nucleotides align to TRBD2. The length of the CDR3 is 16 residues. Germline V gives CDR1 GTSNPN, CDR2 SVGIG (reference sequence). V shed 5 bases and J 3 bases; nucleotides not matched to a gene: 9. The CDR3 region has the DNA TGTGCCTGGGGGGGGACTAGCGGGATGGAAAAAGAGACCCAGTACTTC. Translated, it gives CAWGGTSGMEKETQYF.

The chain links TRBV27 to TRBJ2-1; D remains unclear. CDR1 and CDR2 (germline): MNHEY, SMNVEV (reference sequence). The CDR3 length is 11 residues. Trimming removed 4 bases at V and 8 bases at J, with 6 bases between. CDR3 amino acids: CASSSLYEQFF. The CDR3 coding sequence is TGTGCCAGCAGTTCCCTCTATGAGCAGTTCTTC.

The V and J genes are TRBV28 and TRBJ1-1; D is unresolved. CDR3 length equals 12 residues. Looked up from germline, CDR1 is MDHEN and CDR2 is SYDVKM. V lost 8 bases and J lost 4, with 11 bases in between. As DNA, the CDR3 is TGTGCCAGCGGCCCTCTCAGCACTGAAGCTTTCTTT. Translated: CASGPLSTEAFF.

This chain connects TRBV19 to TRBJ1-5; TRBD1 aligns across 9 bases. V was clipped by 6 bases and J by 7 bases; unmatched bases: 16. The CDR3 runs to 17 residues. CDR1 LNHDA and CDR2 SQIVND come from the germline V gene (reference sequence). The CDR3 DNA reads as TGTGCCAGTAGCCACCTGGGATGGACAGGGGAAGAACAGCCCCAGCATTTT. It specifies CASSHLGWTGEEQPQHF.

V gene TRBV5-1 combines with J gene TRBJ2-3; D may be TRBD1 or TRBD2 (5 bases each). Between the trimmed V and J ends, which lost 5 bases and 0 bases, there was a span of 10 bases. The CDR3 is 14 residues long. Germline assignment: CDR1 SGHRS and CDR2 YFSETQ. CDR3 nucleotides: TGCGCCAGCAGTCAGGGACGAAGCACAGATACGCAGTATTTT. Protein sequence: CASSQGRSTDTQYF.

V usage is TRBV30 and J usage is TRBJ1-1; no clear D. Germline lookup yields CDR1 GTSNPN and CDR2 SVGIG (reference sequence). The CDR3 sequence is 9 residues long. Between the trimmed V and J ends, which lost 8 bases and 10 bases, there was a span of 11 bases. CDR3 sequence reads: CAGGPGAFF. DNA for the CDR3: TGTGCCGGAGGACCGGGAGCTTTCTTT.

This chain uses TRBV29-1 with TRBJ1-2; no reliable D call. The CDR3 sequence is 14 residues long. The germline V gene encodes CDR1 SQVTM and CDR2 ANQGSEA. Deletions cut 4 bases from V and 5 bases from J, with 17 bases between. The CDR3 DNA is TGCAGCGTTGGACCTCGGACCGGATCTTATGGCTACACCTTC. Encoded protein: CSVGPRTGSYGYTF.

V gene TRBV5-1 combines with J gene TRBJ1-3, with D tentatively TRBD1 (6 bases). CDR3 length equals 13 residues. V lost 0 bases and J lost 8, with 9 bases in between. In germline, CDR1 is SGHRS, CDR2 YFSETQ. The CDR3 DNA reads TGCGCCAGCAGCTTGGACAGGGAGGACACCATATATTTT. This sequence encodes CASSLDREDTIYF. The entire variable domain, with the rest obtained from reference TRBV5-1 and TRBJ1-3, is as follows: KAGVTQTPRYLIKTRGQQVTLSCSPISGHRSVSWYQQTPGQGLQFLFEYFSETQRNKGNFPGRFSGRQFSNSRSEMNVSTLELGDSALYLCASSLDREDTIYFGEGSWLTVV.

The rearrangement links TRBV19 to TRBJ2-1; 9 bases match TRBD2. V trimming: 8 bases; J trimming: 1 base; junction bases outside the gene matches: 9. In germline, CDR1 is LNHDA, CDR2 SQIVND (reference sequence). CDR3 size: 16 residues. The CDR3 DNA sequence: TGTGCCAGTTACGGGCTAGCGGGAAAGTCCTACAATGAGCAGTTCTTC. It is translated as CASYGLAGKSYNEQFF.

The chain combines TRBV7-7 with TRBJ2-7; 8 bases agree with TRBD2. Germline CDR1 and CDR2: SSHAT and FNYEAQ (reference sequence). The CDR3 has 16 residues. CDR3 nucleotides: TGTGCCAGCAGCTTAGCGGCGGGCAGCGGGAGTGATTGGGTGAACGTC. It yields the protein CASSLAAGSGSDWVNV.

The chain has TRBV28 and TRBJ1-4, with TRBD1 matching over 9 bases. V lost 8 bases and J lost 8; bases outside the gene matches: 9. CDR3 size: 14 residues. In germline, CDR1 is MDHEN, CDR2 SYDVKM. For the CDR3, the DNA is TGTGCCAGCTATCGGGGACAGGGACTAGAAAAACTGTTTTTT. Translation: CASYRGQGLEKLFF.

The gene calls are TRBV7-8 and TRBJ2-5, with 7 bases aligning to TRBD1. Losses at the gene ends were 3 bases for V and 2 bases for J; bases not matched to a gene: 3. The germline gives CDR1 SGHVS, CDR2 FQNEAQ. The length of the CDR3 is 14 residues. The CDR3 region is CASSLGQSQETQYF. The CDR3 region has the DNA TGTGCCAGCAGCTTGGGACAGTCTCAAGAGACCCAGTACTTC.

This chain links TRBV18 with TRBJ2-1, with 7 bases that match TRBD2. The germline V gene encodes CDR1 KGHSH and CDR2 LQKENI. V trimming: 2 bases; J trimming: 2 bases; junction bases outside the gene matches: 3. This CDR3 is 15 amino acids long. This CDR3 reads CASSPVSGAYNEQFF. CDR3 in DNA: TGTGCCAGCTCACCAGTGAGCGGGGCCTACAATGAGCAGTTCTTC.

This clone was seen more than once but under ten times. V and J are TRBV9 and TRBJ2-3; 9 nucleotides agree with TRBD2. After removal of 3 bases from V and 2 bases from J, the junction contained 4 bases not matched to a gene. The CDR3 has 15 residues. Germline CDR1 is SGDLS and CDR2 is YYNGEE. CDR3 nucleotides: TGTGCCAGCAGCGCGACTAGCGGTTTCACAGATACGCAGTATTTT. Translating it yields CASSATSGFTDTQYF. The full variable domain, its missing parts supplied by reference TRBV9 and TRBJ2-3, is DSGVTQTPKHLITATGQRVTLRCSPRSGDLSVYWYQQSLDQGLQFLIQYYNGEERAKGNILERFSAQQFPDLHSELNLSSLELGDSALYFCASSATSGFTDTQYFGPGTRLTVL.

This chain joins TRBV5-1 and TRBJ2-7; TRBD2 agrees at 7 bases. CDR3 length: 14 residues. Germline-derived CDR1 and CDR2 are SGHRS and YFSETQ. V dropped 7 bases and J dropped 1; count of bases not matched to a gene: 8. The CDR3 region is CASSEAGQSYEQYF. The CDR3 region has the DNA TGCGCCAGCTCGGAAGCGGGGCAGTCCTACGAGCAGTACTTC. The entire variable domain, with the rest obtained from reference TRBV5-1 and TRBJ2-7, is as follows: KAGVTQTPRYLIKTRGQQVTLSCSPISGHRSVSWYQQTPGQGLQFLFEYFSETQRNKGNFPGRFSGRQFSNSRSEMNVSTLELGDSALYLCASSEAGQSYEQYFGPGTRLTVT.

This chain uses TRBV30 with TRBJ1-2; D ambiguous. The germline V gene has CDR1 GTSNPN and CDR2 SVGIG (reference sequence). V was shortened by 0 bases and J by 8 bases, with 10 bases between the two germline ends. This CDR3 contains 12 residues. The CDR3 reads CAWSVPPAGYTF. In DNA form, the CDR3 reads TGTGCCTGGAGTGTCCCCCCGGCGGGCTACACCTTC.

V is TRBV4-3 and J is TRBJ2-3; D is unclear. Trimming removed 0 bases at V and 3 bases at J, with 7 bases between. Germline CDR1 reads LGHNA; CDR2 reads YSLEER. This CDR3 is 14 amino acids long. The CDR3 DNA is TGCGCCAGCAGCCAAGATCGGGCGACAGATACGCAGTATTTT. This encodes CASSQDRATDTQYF.

This clone was counted only a few times. V is TRBV2 and J is TRBJ1-2; 7 positions match TRBD1. CDR3 length: 15 amino acids. With V trimmed by 7 bases and J by 2 bases, 10 bases remained unmatched. Germline CDR1 SNHLY, CDR2 FYNNEI. In nucleotides, the CDR3 is TGTGCCAGCATACGACCCTCGGGACAGAACTATGGCTACACCTTC. Translated, it gives CASIRPSGQNYGYTF.